This TCR beta chain was identified in a study of blood T cell repertoires in COVID-19. In the study overall: Researchers got acute and convalescent COVID-19 samples from the United States, Italy and Spain. Sample material is recorded as cDNA or gDNA derived from T cells, B-cell-depleted T cells, or PBMCs.

As originally analysed: Scientists estimated how many nucleated cells there were by amplifying reference gene primers. Some clones are missing from TCRdb's copy, which holds only in-frame ones; the method was immunoSEQ multiplex PCR. V and J calls and clone size are copied from that table; D and trimming were computed from the DNA. The data contain some 250,000 clones, around 86% of them singletons. V was trimmed by 3 bases and J by 4 bases, leaving 13 bases between them. The CDR3 has 14 amino acids. Per the germline V gene, CDR1 is SGDLS and CDR2 is YYNGEE. V usage is TRBV9 and J usage is TRBJ1-1, with D perhaps matching TRBD1 (5 bases). This clonotype was sampled from a woman aged 70-85 years with active or convalescent COVID-19. The sequenced sample was peripheral blood. The CDR3 loop is CASSGHGTGTEAFF. The CDR3 bases are TGTGCCAGCAGCGGCCATGGGACTGGCACTGAAGCTTTCTTT.